This passage covers 21 T cell receptor beta chains from one sample sequenced in a study of blood T cells in healthy people across ages. Combining a sample-barcoded 5' primer with a J-beta primer mix, a second PCR ran for 7 to 11 cycles. TCRdb passed the 5' RACE reads through MiXCR, listing each CDR3 protein once. The sample lists approximately 1.5 million distinct CDR3 sequences; approximately 43% were seen once. Sequences were obtained from blood. These receptor sequences come from a woman under 30 in good health.

This clonotype came up a few times. The chain is built from TRBV20-1 and TRBJ2-1, with D perhaps assigned TRBD1 or TRBD2 (5 bases each). The germline CDR1 and CDR2 sequences are DFQATT and SNEGSKA (reference sequence). CDR3 length: 13 residues. In nucleotides, the CDR3 is TGCAGCGCGGAATCAGGGAGTGGTGGTGAGCAGTTCTTC. Its translation is CSAESGSGGEQFF.

This sequence joins TRBV2 and TRBJ2-7; D uncertain. Per the germline V gene, CDR1 is SNHLY and CDR2 is FYNNEI. This CDR3 comprises 12 residues. Trimming pared 4 bases from V and 7 bases from J, leaving 11 bases between. The CDR3 protein is CASSVWRNEQYF. The CDR3 bases are TGTGCCAGCAGTGTATGGCGGAATGAGCAGTACTTC.

V and J are TRBV7-2 and TRBJ1-5; D unclear. Germline values: CDR1 SGHTA, CDR2 FQGNSA. This CDR3 contains 16 residues. V was shortened by 1 base and J by 1 base, with 11 bases between the two germline ends. The CDR3 DNA reads TGTGCCAGCAGCTTAGGGGCGGAAGGGAGCAATCAGCCCCAGCATTTT. It codes for CASSLGAEGSNQPQHF.

J is TRBJ1-5 and V is TRBV30; no definite D call. The V and J ends lost 3 bases and 2 bases respectively, with 14 bases between them. Germline V gene lookup returns CDR1 GTSNPN and CDR2 SVGIG (reference sequence). The CDR3 is 15 amino acids. The CDR3 bases are TGTGCCTGGAGCCTCCCGGAACGAGGCAATCAGCCCCAGCATTTT. This gives the protein CAWSLPERGNQPQHF.

The chain recombines TRBV4-1 with TRBJ2-4, with 7 nucleotides matching TRBD1. Germline V lookup: CDR1 MGHRA, CDR2 YSYEKL. The CDR3 has 17 residues. Losses at the gene ends were 1 base for V and 0 bases for J; bases not matched to a gene: 6. In DNA form, the CDR3 reads TGCGCCAGCAGCCAAGGGGTGACAGGGAGAGCCAAAAACATTCAGTACTTC. Its translation: CASSQGVTGRAKNIQYF.

This clonotype was observed a single time. The chain uses TRBV7-9 and TRBJ2-7; 10 bases are a match to TRBD2. The better agreement between TRBJ2-5 and the DNA end casts doubt on the J call. Per the germline V gene, CDR1 is SEHNR and CDR2 is FQNEAQ (reference sequence). The CDR3 spans 18 residues. CDR3 sequence: CASSSTAGLAGAQETQYF. CDR3 DNA sequence: TGTGCCAGCAGCTCGACGGCCGGGCTAGCGGGGGCTCAAGAGACCCAGTACTTC.

This clonotype was detected a few times. The genes are TRBV9 and TRBJ2-1; tentative D call: TRBD2 (5 bases). Trimming cost V 1 base and J 2 bases, with 10 bases left between them. Germline V gene sequence: CDR1 SGDLS, CDR2 YYNGEE. CDR3 size: 15 residues. CDR3: CASSVQDGAYNEQFF. CDR3 nucleotide sequence: TGTGCCAGCAGCGTACAGGACGGGGCCTACAATGAGCAGTTCTTC.

Only one count was recorded for this clonotype. V gene TRBV3-1 combines with J gene TRBJ1-4; tentative D call: TRBD1 (5 bases). The CDR3 length is 14 residues. The germline V gene has CDR1 LGHDT and CDR2 YNNKEL (reference sequence). Trimming took 8 bases from V and 4 from J, leaving 14 bases between them. The CDR3 coding sequence is TGTGCCAGCGCATCCGGGGCCCGTAATGAAAAACTGTTTTTT. This sequence encodes CASASGARNEKLFF.

Only one count was recorded for this clonotype. This chain uses TRBV5-1 with TRBJ1-2; 9 bases are a match to TRBD1. In germline, CDR1 is SGHRS, CDR2 YFSETQ. CDR3 length equals 15 residues. With 3 bases clipped from V and 2 bases from J, the junction kept 5 bases outside the gene matches. Here the CDR3 reads CASSWGTGSNYGYTF. The CDR3 DNA is TGCGCCAGCAGCTGGGGGACAGGGTCCAACTATGGCTACACCTTC.

This clonotype was seen a handful of times. The DNA for the CDR3 is TGTGCCAGCAGTTACTTGGTCGTAAACACCGGGGAGCTGTTTTTT. This gives the protein CASSYLVVNTGELFF. This chain uses TRBV6-2 or TRBV6-3 with TRBJ2-2; D gene uncertain. Looked up from germline, CDR1 is MNHEY and CDR2 is SVGEGT. This CDR3 has 15 residues. Trimming removed 1 base at V and 2 bases at J, with 8 bases between.

The rearrangement joins TRBV29-1 to TRBJ1-1, with D uncertain. The V end was cut by 4 bases, the J end by 5 bases, with 17 bases between. The CDR3 contains 14 residues. Germline lookup yields CDR1 SQVTM and CDR2 ANQGSEA. The CDR3 region has the DNA TGCAGCGTTGCATTTGGCAGCTGGAAAACTGAAGCTTTCTTT. Protein: CSVAFGSWKTEAFF.

This chain uses TRBV13 with TRBJ1-5; maybe TRBD1 (6 bases). V was clipped by 2 bases and J by 5 bases, with 10 bases between them. The CDR3 is 14 amino acids. From germline, CDR1 is PRHDT and CDR2 FYEKMQ (reference sequence). As DNA, the CDR3 is TGTGCCAGCAGCTTATCAGGGGACCATCAGCCCCAGCATTTT. This codes for CASSLSGDHQPQHF.

The chain couples TRBV4-1 to TRBJ1-1, with TRBD1 as a possible D gene (6 bases). The V end was cut by 4 bases, the J end by 6 bases, with 15 bases between. This CDR3 spans 14 amino acids. The germline CDR1 and CDR2 sequences are MGHRA and YSYEKL. This chain's CDR3 is CASSRPGGPAEAFF. Written as DNA, the CDR3 is TGCGCCAGCAGCCGACCGGGGGGGCCGGCTGAAGCTTTCTTT.

The V gene is TRBV6-5, the J gene TRBJ1-2; D unresolved. Germline CDR1 and CDR2: MNHEY and SVGAGI. The CDR3 sequence is 15 residues long. Trimming took off 0 bases at V and 4 bases at J, with 12 bases between the two ends. The CDR3 nucleotides are TGTGCCAGCAGTTACTCGGGATCATCGTCCTATGGCTACACCTTC. It translates to CASSYSGSSSYGYTF.

J is TRBJ2-3 and V is TRBV12-3 or TRBV12-4; D remains ambiguous. The CDR3 contains 16 residues. The V end was cut by 3 bases, the J end by 3 bases, with 16 bases between. As DNA, the CDR3 is TGTGCCAGCAGTTTTTTCGGTCTCGGTCAAACAGATACGCAGTATTTT. It translates to CASSFFGLGQTDTQYF.

This clonotype has just a few counts. CDR3 DNA: TGCAGTGCCTCTGAAGACTATAATTCACCCCTCCACTTT. Its protein is CSASEDYNSPLHF. The V call is TRBV20-1, the J call TRBJ1-6, with D uncertain. Germline V gives CDR1 DFQATT, CDR2 SNEGSKA (reference sequence). The CDR3 length is 13 residues. Trimming cost V 6 bases and J 3 bases, with 9 bases left between them.

This clonotype came up a few times. This chain links TRBV12-3 or TRBV12-4 with TRBJ1-2; TRBD1 is a possible D gene (5 bases). The CDR3 sequence is 14 residues long. V was shortened by 5 bases and J by 7 bases, with 17 bases between the two germline ends. The chain's CDR3 is CASSLSREVSGYTF. As DNA, the CDR3 is TGTGCCAGCAGTCTTTCCAGGGAAGTTAGTGGCTACACCTTC.

The gene calls are TRBV20-1 and TRBJ2-4; 7 bases match TRBD1. The J call may not be correct, given that the DNA end is closer to TRBJ2-7. The CDR3 loop spans 14 amino acids. Germline V CDR1 and CDR2: DFQATT, SNEGSKA (reference sequence). The CDR3 region is CSAPDRVGDYEQYF. The CDR3 DNA is TGCAGTGCGCCTGACAGGGTTGGGGACTACGAGCAGTACTTC.

In this sample, this clonotype turned up a few times. The chain is built from TRBV7-9 and TRBJ1-4; 7 bases map to TRBD1. CDR1 and CDR2 from the germline V gene are SEHNR and FQNEAQ (reference sequence). V shed 5 bases, J shed 1 base, and the junction held 4 bases outside the gene matches. This CDR3 is 15 amino acids long. CDR3 nucleotide sequence: TGTGCCAGCAGCGGGGACAGTCGAACTAATGAAAAACTGTTTTTT. Its protein product is CASSGDSRTNEKLFF.

This sequence joins TRBV18 and TRBJ2-4; D is unclear. The end of the DNA fits TRBJ2-7 better, so the J call may be wrong. Germline-derived CDR1 and CDR2 are KGHSH and LQKENI. The CDR3 sequence is 14 residues long. The CDR3 nucleotides are TGTGCCAGCTCGGCGAGGCAGGATAACTACGAGCAGTACTTC. Its translation is CASSARQDNYEQYF.

This clonotype was recorded a few times. This chain connects TRBV7-8 to TRBJ1-5, with D uncertain. This CDR3 comprises 16 residues. Germline CDR1 and CDR2: SGHVS and FQNEAQ. V was shortened by 0 bases and J by 0 bases, with 9 bases between the two germline ends. CDR3 protein: CASSLASPISNQPQHF. CDR3 DNA: TGTGCCAGCAGCTTAGCTTCTCCAATTAGCAATCAGCCCCAGCATTTT.